The T cell receptor beta chain under discussion was sequenced for a study of T cells in localized non-small cell lung cancer. Study findings and constraints: In adjacent lung appeared a median about 57 of the top 100 tumor clones. In the blood, greater T cell density corresponded to longer overall survival. Uninvolved adjacent lung had higher T cell clonality than tumor and all other tissues. Heterogeneity remains possible, as sequencing covered one tumor region only.

In germline, CDR1 is MNHGY, CDR2 SAAAGT. Unmatched junction bases numbered 12, after V lost 2 bases and J lost 0 bases. CDR3 length: 18 residues. There are a few counts of this clone. The antigen is unknown. Clones were read by immunoSEQ multiplex PCR, and TCRdb kept only the in-frame ones, dropping some. This table has 850 to 1,300 clones, around 24% appearing once. The starting material was normal lung tissue next to the tumor, obtained before any cancer treatment. The rearrangement links TRBV6-8 to TRBJ2-7, with 8 bases identical to TRBD1. The source of this sequence is a male donor aged 60 or over with stage I lung adenocarcinoma. The CDR3: CASSYPSRTGPSSYEQYF. CDR3 DNA: TGTGCCAGCAGTTACCCCTCCCGGACAGGGCCGAGCTCCTACGAGCAGTACTTC.